This TCR beta chain was sequenced during a study of blood T cell repertoires in COVID-19. Study at large: Acute and convalescent COVID-19 specimens originated in the United States, Italy and Spain.

Deletions cut 4 bases from V and 5 bases from J, with 21 bases between. The germline gives CDR1 MGHRA, CDR2 YSYEKL. The length of the CDR3 is 17 residues. As handled by the study authors: It was from reference gene primer amplification that nucleated cell counts were estimated. Generated by immunoSEQ multiplex PCR, the TCRdb table keeps only in-frame clones and is missing some. The V and J calls and clone size were taken over from that table, and D and trimming were inferred from the DNA. Among about 100,000 clones, more than 65% were seen once, and the ten largest hold roughly a third. Material: peripheral blood. The TCR was taken from a man aged 70-80 years with active or convalescent COVID-19. The genes are TRBV4-1 and TRBJ2-1, with D maybe TRBD2 (5 bases). CDR3 nucleotide sequence: TGCGCCAGCAGCCCAGGAGGCGTGTGGGGTGGAAACAATGAGCAGTTCTTC. Protein: CASSPGGVWGGNNEQFF.